Each of the 24 T cell receptor beta chains below was sequenced from the same sample in a study of cytomegalovirus exposure and HLA in healthy donors. The PCR used 60 Vbeta and 13 Jbeta primers. Data came from immunoSEQ multiplex PCR; TCRdb stores just in-frame clones and leaves some out. The data show under 200,000 clones, roughly 82% seen once. Sequencing input: PBMCs. Receptor source: a woman in her fifties or sixties in good health and CMV-seronegative.

The rearrangement links TRBV7-6 to TRBJ2-1; 10 bases match TRBD2. J gave up 8 bases and V 6 bases, and 10 bases lay outside the gene matches. The CDR3 runs to 15 residues. Germline values: CDR1 SGHVS, CDR2 FNYEAQ. CDR3 sequence: CASSSPGTSVDEQFF. CDR3 bases: TGTGCCAGCAGTTCCCCCGGGACTAGCGTCGATGAGCAGTTCTTC.

This rearrangement joins TRBV5-1 to TRBJ2-7, with TRBD2 matching 10 bases. Germline V lookup: CDR1 SGHRS, CDR2 YFSETQ. CDR3 size: 15 residues. Losses at the gene ends were 1 base for V and 3 bases for J; bases not matched to a gene: 4. The CDR3 is CASSLSSGGIYEQYF. CDR3 coding DNA: TGCGCCAGCAGCTTGTCTAGCGGGGGAATCTACGAGCAGTACTTC. The full variable domain, its missing parts supplied by reference TRBV5-1 and TRBJ2-7, is KAGVTQTPRYLIKTRGQQVTLSCSPISGHRSVSWYQQTPGQGLQFLFEYFSETQRNKGNFPGRFSGRQFSNSRSEMNVSTLELGDSALYLCASSLSSGGIYEQYFGPGTRLTVT.

This chain joins TRBV27 and TRBJ2-1; 14 nucleotides align to TRBD2. The CDR3 consists of 17 residues. V lost 5 bases, J lost 9 bases, and 12 bases stayed unmatched. The germline gives CDR1 MNHEY, CDR2 SMNVEV (reference sequence). The CDR3 reads CASSTPGTSGRLGEQFF. The CDR3 coding sequence is TGTGCCAGCAGTACCCCAGGGACTAGCGGGAGACTCGGTGAGCAGTTCTTC.

This clone appeared once. J is TRBJ1-4 and V is TRBV28, with a possible D match to TRBD1 (6 bases). The length of the CDR3 is 16 residues. V was shortened by 5 bases and J by 10 bases, with 23 bases between the two germline ends. Germline V CDR1 and CDR2: MDHEN, SYDVKM. CDR3 region: CASSLRQDPGRRKLFF. As DNA, the CDR3 is TGTGCCAGCAGTCTTCGACAGGATCCTGGGAGACGAAAACTGTTTTTT. Together with reference TRBV28 and TRBJ1-4, the CDR3 gives the full variable domain: DVKVTQSSRYLVKRTGEKVFLECVQDMDHENMFWYRQDPGLGLRLIYFSYDVKMKEKGDIPEGYSVSREKKERFSLILESASTNQTSMYLCASSLRQDPGRRKLFFGSGTQLSVL.

This chain links TRBV5-1 with TRBJ2-7, with 11 bases lining up with TRBD2. Trimming took 3 bases from V and 1 from J; bases not matched to a gene: 3. CDR1 is SGHRS and CDR2 is YFSETQ in the germline V gene. CDR3 length: 15 amino acids. The CDR3 coding sequence is TGCGCCAGCAGCTGGGGGACTAGCGGTTCCTACGAGCAGTACTTC. This translates into CASSWGTSGSYEQYF.

This clone was seen a handful of times. The rearrangement joins TRBV28 to TRBJ2-1; 8 bases line up with TRBD2. Germline values: CDR1 MDHEN, CDR2 SYDVKM. J lost 13 bases, V lost 7 bases, and 6 bases had no gene match. This CDR3 is 11 amino acids long. The chain's CDR3 is CASNQRGLQFF. The CDR3 nucleotides are TGTGCCAGCAACCAGCGGGGGCTCCAGTTCTTC.

The V and J genes are TRBV5-1 and TRBJ1-4; 7 bases fit TRBD1. V shed 4 bases and J 0 bases; nucleotides not matched to a gene: 3. The CDR3 loop spans 15 amino acids. From germline, CDR1 is SGHRS and CDR2 YFSETQ. In nucleotides, the CDR3 is TGCGCCAGCAGCAACGGACAGGCAACTAATGAAAAACTGTTTTTT. Its translation: CASSNGQATNEKLFF.

V and J are TRBV18 and TRBJ1-5, with 8 positions matching TRBD1. Trimming took 2 bases from V and 11 from J; bases not matched to a gene: 11. This CDR3 has 15 amino acids. CDR1 is KGHSH and CDR2 is LQKENI in the germline V gene. For the CDR3, the DNA is TGTGCCAGCTCACCATTCGGGACAGGTGACGCGGCCCAGCATTTT. Translation: CASSPFGTGDAAQHF.

The rearrangement links TRBV7-6 to TRBJ1-4, with TRBD1 matching 8 bases. CDR3 length: 13 residues. Germline V CDR1 and CDR2: SGHVS, FNYEAQ. J gave up 10 bases and V 5 bases, and 6 bases lay outside the gene matches. The CDR3 DNA follows: TGTGCCAGCAGCCGGGGACAGGAGGTAAAACTGTTTTTT. Its translation is CASSRGQEVKLFF.

V and J are TRBV6-1 and TRBJ2-3, with D hard to call. Trimming pared 4 bases from V and 5 bases from J, leaving 10 bases between. Germline-derived CDR1 and CDR2 are MNHNS and SASEGT. The CDR3 totals 13 residues. The CDR3 here is CASSGHAVDTQYF. The CDR3 bases are TGTGCCAGCAGTGGCCACGCGGTAGATACGCAGTATTTT.

The chain joins TRBV28 to TRBJ1-1; no reliable D call. Per the germline V gene, CDR1 is MDHEN and CDR2 is SYDVKM. The CDR3 loop spans 13 amino acids. Trimming shortened V by 2 bases and J by 3 bases, and 7 bases separated the two germline ends. CDR3 sequence (DNA): TGTGCCAGCAGTTTAGTAGTTTACACTGAAGCTTTCTTT. As protein: CASSLVVYTEAFF.

Regarding this clone: One end of the junction fails to match germline, which may point to a read error. This chain links TRBV6-1 with TRBJ2-2; no clear D. Germline V gene data show CDR1 as MNHNS and CDR2 as SASEGT. The CDR3 totals 13 residues. The CDR3 DNA is TGTGCCAGCAGGGAAGGTCTGAGCGGGGAGCTGTTTTTT. Protein product: CASREGLSGELFF.

This clone showed up just once. V and J are TRBV4-3 and TRBJ2-7, with D tentatively TRBD2 (5 bases). Germline values: CDR1 LGHNA, CDR2 YSLEER. The V gene lost 0 bases and the J gene lost 9 bases, with 21 bases spanning the gap. There are 16 residues in the CDR3. The DNA for the CDR3 is TGCGCCAGCAGCCAAGATTGGGCAACGATCTACGAGGGGCAGTACTTC. Translation gives CASSQDWATIYEGQYF.

J is TRBJ2-3 and V is TRBV14; 11 nucleotides align to TRBD1. CDR3 length: 15 amino acids. After removal of 3 bases from V and 3 bases from J, the junction contained 2 bases not matched to a gene. Germline V lookup: CDR1 SGHDN, CDR2 FVKESK. This CDR3 is CASSQRDRGTDTQYF. Written as DNA, the CDR3 is TGTGCCAGCAGCCAGAGGGACAGGGGGACAGATACGCAGTATTTT. The complete variable domain, with remaining parts taken from reference TRBV14 and TRBJ2-3, reads EAGVTQFPSHSVIEKGQTVTLRCDPISGHDNLYWYRRVMGKEIKFLLHFVKESKQDESGMPNNRFLAERTGGTYSTLKVQPAELEDSGVYFCASSQRDRGTDTQYFGPGTRLTVL.

The chain combines TRBV6-8 with TRBJ1-1; 7 bases map to TRBD1. The J segment lost 4 bases and the V segment lost 9 bases, leaving 2 bases of the junction unmatched. The CDR3 totals 11 residues. Germline assignment: CDR1 MNHGY and CDR2 SAAAGT. Here the CDR3 reads CASTGVTEAFF. The CDR3 DNA reads as TGTGCCAGTACAGGGGTCACTGAAGCTTTCTTT.

This chain links TRBV4-1 with TRBJ2-1; 9 bases agree with TRBD2. V lost 0 bases and J lost 4; bases outside the gene matches: 10. This CDR3 has 18 amino acids. Germline CDR1 reads MGHRA; CDR2 reads YSYEKL. The CDR3 region has the DNA TGCGCCAGCAGCCAAGACTTCTGGGGGCGGGGGGGTTACAATGAGCAGTTCTTC. As protein: CASSQDFWGRGGYNEQFF.

The chain joins TRBV5-4 to TRBJ2-1; D is ambiguous. Germline V gene sequence: CDR1 SGHNT, CDR2 YYREEE (reference sequence). The CDR3 is 15 residues long. The ends were cut back, 0 bases at V and 2 bases at J, with 9 bases in the middle. The CDR3 reads CASSLVSGTYNEQFF. DNA of the CDR3: TGTGCCAGCAGCTTGGTTTCAGGCACCTACAATGAGCAGTTCTTC.

The rearrangement joins TRBV7-2 to TRBJ2-2, with 7 nucleotides matching TRBD1. V was clipped by 5 bases and J by 4 bases; unmatched bases: 13. Germline loops: CDR1 SGHTA, CDR2 FQGNSA. The CDR3 consists of 17 residues. CDR3 bases: TGTGCCAGCAGCCTCGGGGTTAGGACAGGTCGCACCGGGGAGCTGTTTTTT. It is translated as CASSLGVRTGRTGELFF. The variable domain in full, completed from reference TRBV7-2 and TRBJ2-2, reads GAGVSQSPSNKVTEKGKDVELRCDPISGHTALYWYRQSLGQGLEFLIYFQGNSAPDKSGLPSDRFSAERTGGSVSTLTIQRTQQEDSAVYLCASSLGVRTGRTGELFFGEGSRLTVL.

This chain joins TRBV28 and TRBJ2-2; 10 bases are a match to TRBD2. The CDR3 runs 14 residues. The germline V gene encodes CDR1 MDHEN and CDR2 SYDVKM. The V and J ends lost 6 bases and 7 bases, in that order; junction bases with no gene match: 5. CDR3 nucleotide sequence: TGTGCCAGCAGACGGCCTAGCGGGGGCGGGGAGCTGTTTTTT. Encoded protein: CASRRPSGGGELFF.

This chain uses TRBV2 with TRBJ2-7, with D possibly TRBD1 on 5 matching bases. In germline, CDR1 is SNHLY, CDR2 FYNNEI. CDR3 length equals 13 residues. Between the trimmed V and J ends, which lost 1 base and 7 bases, there was a span of 11 bases. The chain's CDR3 is CASSEGQGEEQYF. CDR3 in DNA: TGTGCCAGCAGTGAAGGGCAGGGTGAGGAGCAGTACTTC.

This clone was seen a single time. CDR3 DNA sequence: TGTGCCAGCAGCTTCGAAGGGGGCTTCACTGAAGCTTTCTTT. Translating it yields CASSFEGGFTEAFF. The V and J genes are TRBV5-5 and TRBJ1-1; 7 bases are shared with TRBD1. This CDR3 is built from 14 residues. V shed 2 bases, J shed 4 bases, and the junction held 5 bases outside the gene matches. Looked up from germline, CDR1 is SGHKS and CDR2 is YYEKEE (reference sequence).

With regard to this clone: Additional DNA sequences in this sample encode the identical CDR3. V is TRBV6-1 and J is TRBJ2-3; D is uncertain. The V end was cut by 7 bases, the J end by 9 bases, with 23 bases between. Looked up from germline, CDR1 is MNHNS and CDR2 is SASEGT. This CDR3 contains 15 residues. CDR3 sequence reads: CASTQTPLTSWTQYF. CDR3 DNA: TGTGCCAGCACCCAGACACCCCTTACCAGCTGGACGCAGTATTTT.

There are a few counts of this clone. This sequence joins TRBV11-3 and TRBJ2-7, with a weak D call TRBD1 (6 bases). CDR1 SGHNT and CDR2 YENEEA come from the germline V gene. The CDR3 consists of 15 residues. V lost 1 base, J lost 4 bases, and 14 bases lay in between. Written as DNA, the CDR3 is TGTGCCAGCAGCTTAGGCTCGGGACACAATTACGAGCAGTACTTC. It specifies CASSLGSGHNYEQYF.

This chain links TRBV4-1 with TRBJ1-4, with 8 bases fitting TRBD1. There are 16 residues in the CDR3. V was clipped by 2 bases and J by 5 bases; unmatched bases: 7. CDR1 is MGHRA and CDR2 is YSYEKL in the germline V gene. This CDR3 is CASSQTAGGYNEKLFF. In nucleotides, the CDR3 is TGCGCCAGCAGCCAAACAGCAGGGGGCTACAATGAAAAACTGTTTTTT.